The present TCR beta chain was sequenced within a study of blood T cell repertoires in COVID-19. Study summary: The origin of the acute and convalescent COVID-19 samples was the United States, Italy and Spain. T cells, B-cell-depleted T cells, or PBMCs provided the cDNA or gDNA that served as material.

Per the study methods: Quantification of nucleated cells was approximated via reference gene primer amplification. Method: immunoSEQ multiplex PCR; TCRdb's copy keeps in-frame clones and lacks some. The D gene and trimming were derived from the DNA, and the V and J assignments and clone size from that table. The table includes some 50,000 clones, around 86% detected once. CDR3 length: 19 residues. The V gene end was trimmed by 2 bases and the J gene end by 2 bases; junction bases not matched to a gene: 15. CDR1 is SGHVS, CDR2 FQNEAQ, per germline. Material for sequencing was peripheral blood. The chain uses TRBV7-8 and TRBJ2-3, with 8 bases identical to TRBD2. The clonotype originates from a human donor in a cohort sampled during active COVID-19. The CDR3 nucleotides read TGTGCCAGCAGCTTACAAGATCGGCGTAGCGGGATAATCACAGATACGCAGTATTTT. This gives the protein CASSLQDRRSGIITDTQYF.